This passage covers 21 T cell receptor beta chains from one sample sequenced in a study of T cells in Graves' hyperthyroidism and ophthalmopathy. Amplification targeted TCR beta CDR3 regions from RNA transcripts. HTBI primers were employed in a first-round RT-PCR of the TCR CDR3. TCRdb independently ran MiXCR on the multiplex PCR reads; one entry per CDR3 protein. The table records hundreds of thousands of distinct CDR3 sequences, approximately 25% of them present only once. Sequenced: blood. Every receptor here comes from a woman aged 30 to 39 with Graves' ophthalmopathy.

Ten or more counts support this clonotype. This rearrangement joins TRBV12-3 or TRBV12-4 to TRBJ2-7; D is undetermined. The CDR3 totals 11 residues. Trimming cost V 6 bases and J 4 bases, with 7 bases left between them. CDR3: CASSIDYEQYF. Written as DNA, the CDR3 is TGTGCCAGCAGCATCGATTACGAGCAGTACTTC.

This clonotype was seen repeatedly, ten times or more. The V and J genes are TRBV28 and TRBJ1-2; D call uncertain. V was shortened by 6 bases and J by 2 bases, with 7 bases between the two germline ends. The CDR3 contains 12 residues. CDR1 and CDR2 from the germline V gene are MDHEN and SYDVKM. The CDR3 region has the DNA TGTGCCAGCAGCTCGCCCAACTATGGCTACACCTTC. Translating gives CASSSPNYGYTF.

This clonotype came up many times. CDR3: CASSARDNNSPLHF. CDR3 nucleotides: TGTGCCAGCAGTGCCCGGGACAATAATTCACCCCTCCACTTT. The chain employs TRBV6-1 and TRBJ1-6; weak D call: TRBD1 (6 bases). Deletions cut 4 bases from V and 5 bases from J, with 9 bases between. Germline V gene data show CDR1 as MNHNS and CDR2 as SASEGT. The CDR3 has 14 residues.

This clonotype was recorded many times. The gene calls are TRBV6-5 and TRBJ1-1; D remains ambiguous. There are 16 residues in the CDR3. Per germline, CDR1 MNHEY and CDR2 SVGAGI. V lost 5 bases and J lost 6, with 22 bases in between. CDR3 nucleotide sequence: TGTGCCAGCAGTAGCAACTCGAAGGAGGGAATCCCTGAAGCTTTCTTT. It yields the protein CASSSNSKEGIPEAFF.

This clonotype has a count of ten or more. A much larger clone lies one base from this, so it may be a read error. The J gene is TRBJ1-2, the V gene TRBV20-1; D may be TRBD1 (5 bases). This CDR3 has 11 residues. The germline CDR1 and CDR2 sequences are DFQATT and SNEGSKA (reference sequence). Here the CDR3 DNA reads TGCAGTTACCCCGGGGCGCGTGGCTGCACCTTC. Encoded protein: CSYPGARGCTF.

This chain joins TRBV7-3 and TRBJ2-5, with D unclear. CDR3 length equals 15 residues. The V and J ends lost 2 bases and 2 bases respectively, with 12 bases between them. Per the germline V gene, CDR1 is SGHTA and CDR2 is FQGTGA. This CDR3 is CASSLSGLGQETQYF. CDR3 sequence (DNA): TGTGCCAGCAGCTTATCCGGGTTGGGGCAAGAGACCCAGTACTTC.

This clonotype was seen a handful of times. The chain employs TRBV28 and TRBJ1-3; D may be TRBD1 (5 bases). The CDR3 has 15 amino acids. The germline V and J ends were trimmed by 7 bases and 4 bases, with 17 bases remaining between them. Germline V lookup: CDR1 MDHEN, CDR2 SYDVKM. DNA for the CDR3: TGTGCCAGCAAAAGGTCAGGGTCTCCCGGAAACACCATATATTTT. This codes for CASKRSGSPGNTIYF.

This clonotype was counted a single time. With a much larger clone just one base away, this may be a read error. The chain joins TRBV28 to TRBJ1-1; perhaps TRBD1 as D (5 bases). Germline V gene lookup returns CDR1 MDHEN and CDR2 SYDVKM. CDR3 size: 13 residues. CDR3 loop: CASSLTMDTVAFF. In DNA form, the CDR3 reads TGTGCCAGCAGTTTAACCATGGACACTGTAGCTTTCTTT.

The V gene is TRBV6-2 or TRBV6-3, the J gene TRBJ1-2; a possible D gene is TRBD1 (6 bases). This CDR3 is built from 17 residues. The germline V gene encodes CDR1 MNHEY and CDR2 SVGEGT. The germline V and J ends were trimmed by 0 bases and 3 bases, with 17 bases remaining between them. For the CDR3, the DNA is TGTGCCAGCAGTTACTCGAGGCCGGGGGGCTGGGACTATGGCTACACCTTC. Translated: CASSYSRPGGWDYGYTF.

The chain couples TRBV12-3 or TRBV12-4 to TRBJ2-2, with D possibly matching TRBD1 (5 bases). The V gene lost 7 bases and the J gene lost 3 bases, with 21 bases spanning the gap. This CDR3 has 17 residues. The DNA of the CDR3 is TGTGCCAGCAAAAAAGGGGTCCCCGACAGATACACCGGGGAGCTGTTTTTT. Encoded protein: CASKKGVPDRYTGELFF.

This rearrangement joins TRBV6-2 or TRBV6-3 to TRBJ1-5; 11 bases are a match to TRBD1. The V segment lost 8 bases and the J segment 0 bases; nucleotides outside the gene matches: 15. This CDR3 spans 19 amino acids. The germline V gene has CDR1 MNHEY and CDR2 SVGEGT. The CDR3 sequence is CASADVGGQGDFSNQPQHF. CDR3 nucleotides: TGTGCCAGCGCCGATGTCGGGGGACAGGGGGATTTTAGCAATCAGCCCCAGCATTTT.

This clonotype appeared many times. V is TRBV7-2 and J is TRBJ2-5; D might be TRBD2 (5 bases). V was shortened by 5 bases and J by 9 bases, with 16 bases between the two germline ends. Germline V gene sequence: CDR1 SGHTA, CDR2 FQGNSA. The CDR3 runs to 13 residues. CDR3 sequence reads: CASSPPASQAQYF. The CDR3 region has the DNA TGTGCCAGCAGCCCACCGGCTAGCCAGGCCCAGTACTTC.

The CDR3 DNA follows: TGTGCCAGCAGTCGAACAGGGGAGTATGGCTACACCTTC. This gives the protein CASSRTGEYGYTF. The V and J genes are TRBV12-3 or TRBV12-4 and TRBJ1-2; the match to TRBD1 covers 7 bases. J gave up 5 bases and V 5 bases, and 5 bases lay outside the gene matches. The CDR3 runs 13 residues.

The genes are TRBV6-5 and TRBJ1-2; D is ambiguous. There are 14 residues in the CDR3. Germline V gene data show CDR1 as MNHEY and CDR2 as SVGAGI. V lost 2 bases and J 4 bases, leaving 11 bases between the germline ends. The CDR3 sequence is CASSYRDVGYGYTF. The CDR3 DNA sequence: TGTGCCAGCAGTTACAGGGATGTCGGCTATGGCTACACCTTC.

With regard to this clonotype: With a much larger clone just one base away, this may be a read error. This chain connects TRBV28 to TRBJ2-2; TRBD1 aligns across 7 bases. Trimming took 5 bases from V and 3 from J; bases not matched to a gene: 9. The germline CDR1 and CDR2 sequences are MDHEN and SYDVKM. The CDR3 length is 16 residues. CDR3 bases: TGTGCCAGCAGTCTACCGGGACAGCAGCACACCGGGGAGCTGTTTTTT. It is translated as CASSLPGQQHTGELFF.

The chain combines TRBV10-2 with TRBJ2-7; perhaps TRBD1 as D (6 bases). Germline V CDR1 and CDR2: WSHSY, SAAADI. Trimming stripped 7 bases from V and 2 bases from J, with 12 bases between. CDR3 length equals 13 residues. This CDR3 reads CASKTGLTYEQYF. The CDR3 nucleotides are TGCGCCAGCAAGACAGGTCTTACCTACGAGCAGTACTTC.

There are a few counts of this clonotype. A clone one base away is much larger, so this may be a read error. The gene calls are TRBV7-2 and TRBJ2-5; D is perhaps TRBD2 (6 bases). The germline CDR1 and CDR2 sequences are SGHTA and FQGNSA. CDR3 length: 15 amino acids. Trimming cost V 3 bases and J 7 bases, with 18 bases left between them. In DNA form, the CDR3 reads TGTGCCAGCAGCTTGGGCCCAGTTGGGGGAGGGACCCAGTACTTC. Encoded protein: CASSLGPVGGGTQYF.

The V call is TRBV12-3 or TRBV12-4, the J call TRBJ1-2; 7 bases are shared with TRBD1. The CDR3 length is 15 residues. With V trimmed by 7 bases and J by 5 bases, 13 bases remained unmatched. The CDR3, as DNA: TGTGCCAGCACCCTGGGTGACAGGGTTGATTATGGCTACACCTTC. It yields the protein CASTLGDRVDYGYTF.

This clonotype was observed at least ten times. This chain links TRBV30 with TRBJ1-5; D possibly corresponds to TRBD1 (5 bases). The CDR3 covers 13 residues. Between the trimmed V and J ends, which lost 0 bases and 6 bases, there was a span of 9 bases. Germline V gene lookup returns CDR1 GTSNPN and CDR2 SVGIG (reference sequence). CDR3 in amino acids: CAWSVNGGQPQHF. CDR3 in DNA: TGTGCCTGGAGTGTAAACGGGGGTCAGCCCCAGCATTTT.

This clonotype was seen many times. The CDR3 region is CASKLQNYGYTF. The CDR3 DNA sequence: TGTGCCAGCAAGCTACAGAACTATGGCTACACCTTC. The genes are TRBV12-3 or TRBV12-4 and TRBJ1-2; D unresolved. With 7 bases removed from V and 2 bases from J, the gap between germline ends came to 8 bases. CDR3 size: 12 residues.

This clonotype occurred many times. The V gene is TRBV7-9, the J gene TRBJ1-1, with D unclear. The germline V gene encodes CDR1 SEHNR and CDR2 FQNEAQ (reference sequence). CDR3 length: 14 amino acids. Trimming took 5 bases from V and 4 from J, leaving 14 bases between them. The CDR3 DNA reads TGTGCCAGCAGCCGCGAAGGGTGGGCCACTGAAGCTTTCTTT. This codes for CASSREGWATEAFF.